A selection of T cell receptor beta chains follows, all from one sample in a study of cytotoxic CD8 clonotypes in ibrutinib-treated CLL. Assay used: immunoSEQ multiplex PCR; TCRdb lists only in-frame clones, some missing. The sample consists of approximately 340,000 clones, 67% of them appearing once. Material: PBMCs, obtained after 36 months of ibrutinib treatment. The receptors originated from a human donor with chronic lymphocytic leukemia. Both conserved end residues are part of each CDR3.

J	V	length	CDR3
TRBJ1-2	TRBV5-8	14	CASSPPGTDYGYTF
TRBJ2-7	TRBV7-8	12	CASSLARSEQYF
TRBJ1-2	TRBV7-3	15	CASSVTGNTNYGYTF
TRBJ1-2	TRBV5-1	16	CASSLAGGASSSGYTF
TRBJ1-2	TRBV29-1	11	CSVEIRVGYTF
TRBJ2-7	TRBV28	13	CASSFAGSYEQYF
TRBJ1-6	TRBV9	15	CASSVGDRVNSPLHF
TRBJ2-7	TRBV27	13	CASSFGQGYEQYF
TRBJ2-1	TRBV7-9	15	CASSASGAGVNEQFF
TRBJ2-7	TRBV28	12	CASSFGLGGQYF
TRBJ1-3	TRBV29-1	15	CSVGVRGSAGNTIYF
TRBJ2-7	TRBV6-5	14	CASSYAAQGNEQYF
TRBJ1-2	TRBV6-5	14	CASSYRPGNYGYTF
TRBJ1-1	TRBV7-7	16	CASSTHRGRMNTEAFF
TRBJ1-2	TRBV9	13	CASSVTGYYGYTF
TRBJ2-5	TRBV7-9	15	CASSYRQGVGETQYF
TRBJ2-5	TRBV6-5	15	CASSPTGGNWETQYF
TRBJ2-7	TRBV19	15	CASSITGTDIYEQYF
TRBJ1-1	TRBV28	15	CASSGRGLVNTEAFF
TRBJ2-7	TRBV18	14	CASSLRGSSGEQYF
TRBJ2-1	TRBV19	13	CASSIRGTNEQFF
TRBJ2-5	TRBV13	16	CASSRGDTTPGETQYF
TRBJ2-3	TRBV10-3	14	CAISDGQGTDTQYF
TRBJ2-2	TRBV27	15	CASSLRLANTGELFF
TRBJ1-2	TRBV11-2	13	CASSPDRHYGYTF
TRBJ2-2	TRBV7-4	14	CASSSHIAAGELFF
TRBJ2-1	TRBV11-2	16	CASTRPGFGFGNEQFF
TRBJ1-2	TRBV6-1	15	CASSVWVRQDDGYTF
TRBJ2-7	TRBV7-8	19	CASSLHVGRLLHRIYEQYF
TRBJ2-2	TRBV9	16	CASSVVRGGYTGELFF
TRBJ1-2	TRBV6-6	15	CASGTGTASLYGYTF
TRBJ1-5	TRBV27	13	CASSLSFNQPQHF
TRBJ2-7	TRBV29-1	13	CSVQGQGNYEQYF
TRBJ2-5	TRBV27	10	CASSLPGAYF
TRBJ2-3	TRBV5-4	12	CASSSLADTQYF
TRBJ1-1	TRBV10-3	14	CAIRAGTGDTEAFF
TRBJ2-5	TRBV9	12	CASSRSGETQYF
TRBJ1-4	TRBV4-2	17	CASSPLQGAGGNEKLFF
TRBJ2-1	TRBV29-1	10	CSGGLDEQFF
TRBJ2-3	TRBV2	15	CASSGRGASPDTQYF
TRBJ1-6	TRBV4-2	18	CASSQAQGGASYNSPLHF
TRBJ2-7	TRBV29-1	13	CSVEDTHSYEQYF
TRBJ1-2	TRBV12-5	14	CASGGRAKEYGYTF